The next 2 T cell receptor beta chains were all read from a single sample in a study of preoperative IRX-2 immunotherapy in early breast cancer (dated by TCRdb to between 2018 and 2020). Taken with the paper, the label for treatment or condition translates to: preoperative locoregional IRX-2 cytokine immunotherapy. Libraries were built with the immunoSEQ multiplex PCR assay. TCRdb retrieved this table from immuneACCESS and kept in-frame rearrangements only. Not all clones are present; in checked studies, unresolved V genes account for under half, and no reason is known for the remainder. Present in this sample are 20,000 to 30,000 clones, more than 80% of which were seen just once. 1% to 1.5% of the sample rests with the top ten. Sequenced here: lymph node tissue, sampled after IRX-2 immunotherapy. These receptors came from a human donor with breast cancer.

V is TRBV30 and J is TRBJ2-7; no definite D call. The CDR3 is 13 amino acids. Germline CDR1 GTSNPN, CDR2 SVGIG (reference sequence). V gave up 5 bases and J gave up 7 bases, with 18 bases separating them. The CDR3 region has the DNA TGTGCCTGGGTTAAAGGGCCAGCCTCTGAGCAGTACTTC. Translating gives CAWVKGPASEQYF.

The chain is built from TRBV11-3 and TRBJ2-7, with D maybe TRBD1 (6 bases). The CDR3 covers 16 residues. Per the germline V gene, CDR1 is SGHNT and CDR2 is YENEEA. Deletions cut 5 bases from V and 2 bases from J, with 19 bases between. CDR3 protein: CASSAGPRTATYEQYF. The CDR3 nucleotides are TGTGCCAGCAGCGCCGGACCCCGGACAGCCACCTACGAGCAGTACTTC. The whole variable domain, filled in from reference TRBV11-3 and TRBJ2-7, reads EAGVVQSPRYKIIEKKQPVAFWCNPISGHNTLYWYLQNLGQGPELLIRYENEEAVDDSQLPKDRFSAERLKGVDSTLKIQPAELGDSAVYLCASSAGPRTATYEQYFGPGTRLTVT.